This T cell receptor beta chain was sequenced in a study of T cell repertoires in cytomegalovirus infection (dated by TCRdb to about 2019). The study in broad terms: Peptide stimulations targeted recently identified HLA-C-restricted CMV epitopes, whose presentation resists viral immunomodulation, together with well-studied HLA-B-restricted epitopes. The HLA type of each donor mattered for the analysis, because public TCR beta signatures pointed to carriage of CMV infection along with the matching HLA type. Broad study findings and their caveats: Carriers of CMV infection plus the relevant HLA type were discriminated by the cumulative frequency of public TCR beta family members in the study cohort and in an independent approximately 360-donor cohort. The ex vivo response was dominated by HLA-C-restricted CMV-specific TCR beta clonotypes, which also provided the single most frequent clonotype in two of eight donors.

This clonotype was found many times. Its antigen specificity is not known. No much larger clone exists at a distance of one base, and base qualities are not known. Sample treatment or condition, as interpreted from the label and publication: in vitro stimulation with specific CMV peptide epitopes to enrich CMV-specific T cells. The sample was run on an Illumina HiSeq 1500. TCRdb passed the public sequencing reads through fastp at Q25 and MiXCR, retaining productive beta sequences. Merged by CDR3 protein, the rows form single entries marked with the most common genes and DNA. Present in this sample are hundreds of thousands of distinct CDR3 sequences, over 25% of which were seen just once. The top ten hold under 15% of the sample. Sequences SGHTA (CDR1) and FQGNSA (CDR2) are obtained from the germline V gene. V is cut by 1 base and J by 3 bases, and the space between the germline ends is 9 bases. The CDR3 numbers 14 residues from cysteine through phenylalanine. Just CDR3 DNA is preserved here, 42 bases in frame from base 1.

The sequencing here drew on cultured CD8+ T cells from PBMCs, taken from culture after CMV antigen stimulation. The sequence was obtained from a human donor in good health (CMV status not recorded). Some clones in this sample may be carry-over from other donors' samples. In this chain, TRBV7-2 is recombined with TRBJ1-2; the D segment could be TRBD1, given 6 matching bases. The DNA sequence follows: TGTGCCAGCAGCTTAGACGCAGGGGACTATGGCTACACCTTC. It is translated as CASSLDAGDYGYTF.